The source of this TCR beta chain is a study of blood T cell repertoires in COVID-19. Individuals drawn from approximately 22 US areas were roughly 18 to 95 years old. Recovery meant two consecutive negative NP/OP PCR tests, professional clearance, or resolved symptoms. As originally analysed: Reference gene primer amplification gave nucleated cell count estimates. The table came from immunoSEQ multiplex PCR; TCRdb's copy has only in-frame clones and leaves some out. V and J calls and clone size are copied from that table; D and trimming were computed from the DNA. This sample has under 350,000 clones, with over 85% found just once. The ends were cut back, 6 bases at V and 4 bases at J, with 14 bases in the middle. There are 13 residues in the CDR3. Germline V CDR1 and CDR2: SGHRS, YFSETQ.

This chain links TRBV5-1 with TRBJ2-7; no definite D call. This TCR was sampled from a woman aged 60-70 years who had recovered from COVID-19. The specimen was PBMCs or T cells enriched from blood (not recorded which). CDR3 DNA: TGCGCCAGCACCAACTCAGGAAGATACGAGCAGTACTTC. It is translated as CASTNSGRYEQYF.